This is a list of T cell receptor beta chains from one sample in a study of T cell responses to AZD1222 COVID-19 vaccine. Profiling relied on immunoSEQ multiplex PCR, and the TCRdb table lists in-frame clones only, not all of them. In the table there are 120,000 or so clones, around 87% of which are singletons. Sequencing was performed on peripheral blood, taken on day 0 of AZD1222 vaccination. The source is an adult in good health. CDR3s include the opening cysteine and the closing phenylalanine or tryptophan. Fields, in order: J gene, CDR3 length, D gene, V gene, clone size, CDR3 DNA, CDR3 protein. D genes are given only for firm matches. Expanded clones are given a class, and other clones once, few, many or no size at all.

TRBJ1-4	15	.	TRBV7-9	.	TGTGCCAGCAGCTTAGAAGGGACCCTTAATGAAAAACTGTTTTTT	CASSLEGTLNEKLFF
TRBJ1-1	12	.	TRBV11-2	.	TGTGCCAGCAGCTTCATGAACACTGAAGCTTTCTTT	CASSFMNTEAFF
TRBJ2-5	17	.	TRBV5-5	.	TGTGCCAGCAGTTCACCCAATCTGCGGGGTCGACAAGAGACCCAGTACTTC	CASSSPNLRGRQETQYF
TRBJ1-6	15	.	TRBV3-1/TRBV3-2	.	TGTGCCAGCAGCCAAAGTGGGCAGGCTAATTCACCCCTCCACTTT	CASSQSGQANSPLHF
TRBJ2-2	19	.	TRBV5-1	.	TGCGCCAGTTATCACACCGGGAAATACATATTGAGCCCCCCCGGGGAGCTGTTTTTT	CASYHTGKYILSPPGELFF
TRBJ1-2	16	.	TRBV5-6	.	TGTGCCAGCAGCTTGGGACTCCGTTCTAACTACTATGGCTACACCTTC	CASSLGLRSNYYGYTF
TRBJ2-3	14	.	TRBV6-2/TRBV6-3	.	TGTGCCAGCAGTTTAAGACTAGAAGCAGATACGCAGTATTTT	CASSLRLEADTQYF
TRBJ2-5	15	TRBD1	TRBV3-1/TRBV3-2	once	TGTGCCAGCAGCAGCCGGGACAGGGTGTGGGAGACCCAGTACTTC	CASSSRDRVWETQYF
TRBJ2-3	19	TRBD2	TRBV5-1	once	TGCGCCAGCAGCTCCTACACTAGCGGGGGGGAACTTCTCGCAGATACGCAGTATTTT	CASSSYTSGGELLADTQYF
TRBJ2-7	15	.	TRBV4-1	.	TGCGCCAGCAGCCAAGATTTAACGGCCTCCTACGAGCAGTACTTC	CASSQDLTASYEQYF
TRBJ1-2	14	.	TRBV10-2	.	TGCGCCAGCAAGATAGGGGGGGCACCTTTGGGCTACACCTTC	CASKIGGAPLGYTF
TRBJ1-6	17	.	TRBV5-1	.	TGCGCCAGCAGGCAAGAGCAGGGGAGCTCCTATAATTCACCCCTCCACTTT	CASRQEQGSSYNSPLHF
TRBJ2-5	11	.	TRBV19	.	TGTGCCAGTATGAAGGAAGAGACCCAGTACTTC	CASMKEETQYF
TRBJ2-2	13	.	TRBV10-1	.	TGCGCCAGCAGTGAGTCTCAGGGCGGGGAGCTGTTTTTT	CASSESQGGELFF
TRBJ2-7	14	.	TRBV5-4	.	TGTGCCAGCAGCTCCGGAAGGGGGATCTACGAGCAGTACTTC	CASSSGRGIYEQYF
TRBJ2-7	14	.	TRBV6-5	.	.	CASSTSTGGSEQYF
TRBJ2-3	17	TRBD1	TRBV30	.	TGTGCCTGGAGGCCTGTACCGGGACAGGGGTTGACAGATACGCAGTATTTT	CAWRPVPGQGLTDTQYF